This TCR beta chain was documented in a study of blood T cell repertoires in COVID-19 (TCRdb year 2020). About the full investigation: Collaborator samples came from the United States, Italy and Spain and covered acute and convalescent phases of COVID-19. The prospective study material was composed of cDNA or gDNA derived from T cells, B-cell-depleted T cells, or PBMCs. The repertoires were released in a freely available public database intended as a resource for research on the immune response to SARS-CoV-2. Sample metadata almost always included a de-identified subject ID, COVID-19 status, age in years and sex. Subjects who had been exposed to COVID-19, were actively infected with it, or had recovered from it provided the deeply sampled blood TCRbeta repertoires that made up the dataset. The samples were drawn from two sources: the first 160 participants of the ongoing ImmuneRACE study, and 1,000 to 1,500 subjects contributed by 6 global collaborators. HLA class I and class II types, where available, came from metadata supplied by the sample provider rather than from assay-based typing. The paper as a whole reports these results and caveats: The quantity of clinical and demographic metadata differed by source and by participant and was supplied without curation.

TCRbeta CDR3 regions were amplified from genomic DNA using the immunoSEQ Assay, a bias-controlled multiplex PCR. The paper's data handling went like this. Within the assay, amplification of reference gene primers was used to estimate how many nucleated cells each sample contained. Sequence reads were collapsed and filtered to measure the absolute abundance of every unique TCRbeta CDR3 rearrangement. Productive Simpson clonality was computed per sample as the square root of Simpson's diversity index over productive rearrangements. TCRdb carries this immuneACCESS record with in-frame sequences only. Its versions omit some clonotypes, under half of them owing to an unresolved V gene in the studies checked, with the rest unexplained. Clonal size and the V and J genes are those of that table, whereas D and trimming came from the DNA. The sample yields about 140,000 clones; about 81% were counted once. The ten largest clones add up to less than 5% of the sample.

The germline V gene supplies CDR1 SGHRS and CDR2 YFSETQ. Trimming leaves V shorter by 4 bases and J shorter by 0 bases, with the junction holding 7 bases beyond the gene matches. Taken from cysteine to phenylalanine, the CDR3 has 16 residues. Just CDR3 DNA is preserved here, 48 bases in frame from base 1. Whole blood was collected in K2EDTA tubes by collaborating institutions according to the institutions' own protocols. For TCRbeta analysis, collaborators shipped samples as frozen whole blood, isolated PBMCs, or DNA extracted from either of those sample types. Note on this clone: Its binding antigen is unknown. No much larger clone exists at a distance of one base, and base qualities are not known.

Source material: peripheral blood. Recombination joined TRBV5-1 with TRBJ2-3; TRBD2 aligns with 8 central bases. The TCR was taken from a woman aged 80 or over with acute or convalescent COVID-19. Here is the DNA: TGCGCCAGCAGCCCAAACTTAGCGGGAAGCACAGATACGCAGTATTTT. Translated, it reads CASSPNLAGSTDTQYF. This CDR3, with the reference TRBV5-1 and TRBJ2-3 proteins standing in past its ends, gives the full variable domain KAGVTQTPRYLIKTRGQQVTLSCSPISGHRSVSWYQQTPGQGLQFLFEYFSETQRNKGNFPGRFSGRQFSNSRSEMNVSTLELGDSALYLCASSPNLAGSTDTQYFGPGTRLTVL.